What follows is one TCR beta chain and its context. Its antigen is currently not known. Base-call qualities are not available, and no considerably larger clone is one nucleotide away. The CDR3 runs 16 residues from the cysteine to the phenylalanine. The retained sequence is limited to the CDR3, 48 bases, with the frame set at the first base. CDR1 and CDR2 (SGHRS, YFSETQ) derive from the germline V gene. V loses 4 bases, J loses 5 bases, and the germline ends lie 19 bases apart. These data come from a study of blood T cell repertoires in COVID-19 (dated by TCRdb to about 2020). Some background on the complete study: The collaborator samples originated in the United States, Italy and Spain and spanned the acute and convalescent phases of COVID-19. The prospective study material was composed of cDNA or gDNA derived from T cells, B-cell-depleted T cells, or PBMCs. Subjects who had been exposed to COVID-19, were actively infected with it, or had recovered from it provided the deeply sampled blood TCRbeta repertoires that made up the dataset. The repertoires were released in a freely available public database meant as a resource for research on the immune response to SARS-CoV-2. Samples came from the ongoing ImmuneRACE study (first 160 participants) plus 1,254 subjects from 6 global collaborators. Sample metadata almost always included a de-identified subject ID, COVID-19 status, age in years and sex. Where available, HLA class I and class II types were taken from metadata supplied by the sample provider and were not determined by assay-based typing. Points the paper makes about the study in general: How much clinical and demographic metadata was included differed by source and by participant, and the metadata was provided uncurated.

Collaborating institutions collected whole blood in K2EDTA tubes following their own protocols. For TCRbeta analysis, collaborators shipped samples as frozen whole blood, isolated PBMCs, or DNA extracted from either of those sample types. TCRbeta CDR3 regions were amplified from genomic DNA using the immunoSEQ Assay, a bias-controlled multiplex PCR. The paper's data handling went like this. Within the assay, amplification of reference gene primers was used to estimate how many nucleated cells each sample contained. To quantify the absolute abundance of each unique TCRbeta CDR3 rearrangement, sequence reads were collapsed and filtered. Productive Simpson clonality was computed per sample as the square root of Simpson's diversity index over productive rearrangements. The source is immuneACCESS, and TCRdb retained only in-frame sequences with V and J called. Part of the clones is not carried over; for the studies checked, unresolved V genes explain less than half of this, and the remainder is unexplained. From that table come the V and J calls and clone size; the DNA was used to work out D and trimming. Recorded for this sample are about 37,000 clones; more than 75% of them occurred a single time. 40% to 50% of the sample rests with the top ten.

The receptor was derived from a human donor in a cohort sampled during active COVID-19. The chain is encoded by TRBV5-1 joined to TRBJ2-1; a weak D assignment points to TRBD1 (6 bases agree). The sequencing sample was made of peripheral blood. The CDR3 reads as follows: CASSRAQDSIHNEQFF. The DNA reads as follows: TGCGCCAGCAGCCGGGCCCAGGACAGTATCCACAATGAGCAGTTCTTC.